Listed here are 30 T cell receptor beta chains from one sample, sequenced in a study of blood T cell repertoires in COVID-19. Repertoires were generated with immunoSEQ multiplex PCR, while TCRdb's copy carries only in-frame clones and drops some. The sample includes approximately 80,000 clones, around 88% of them seen just once. What was sequenced was peripheral blood. These receptors were taken from an elderly woman with acute or convalescent COVID-19.

The chain links TRBV2 to TRBJ2-5; perhaps TRBD1 as D (5 bases). Trimming cost V 4 bases and J 4 bases, with 13 bases left between them. Germline lookup yields CDR1 SNHLY and CDR2 FYNNEI. The CDR3 runs to 14 residues. CDR3 loop: CASSGGRRSETQYF. CDR3 coding DNA: TGTGCCAGCAGTGGGGGCCGGCGGTCAGAGACCCAGTACTTC.

The chain employs TRBV7-8 and TRBJ2-1, with a tentative D call TRBD1 (5 bases). The CDR3 sequence is 15 residues long. V was pared by 2 bases and J by 7 bases, with 15 bases between. Germline values: CDR1 SGHVS, CDR2 FQNEAQ. CDR3 protein: CASSLRAGWLNEQFF. CDR3 bases: TGTGCCAGCAGCTTAAGGGCAGGGTGGTTGAATGAGCAGTTCTTC.

Points on this clone: One junction end does not reproduce the germline sequence, and a read error may be involved. The chain combines TRBV14 with TRBJ1-2; D is perhaps TRBD1 (6 bases). Germline CDR1 is SGHDN and CDR2 is FVKESK. The CDR3 runs 13 residues. The CDR3 nucleotides are TGTGCCAGCAGCCAAGCCTCGTCGGGGGGCTACACATTC. Translation gives CASSQASSGGYTF.

V gene TRBV5-1 combines with J gene TRBJ2-2, with D possibly being TRBD2 (6 bases). CDR1 and CDR2 from the germline V gene are SGHRS and YFSETQ. V shed 4 bases and J shed 0 bases, with 10 bases lying between them. The CDR3 sequence is 15 residues long. CDR3 sequence: CASSGSGSNTGELFF. CDR3 nucleotide sequence: TGCGCCAGCAGCGGTAGCGGATCGAACACCGGGGAGCTGTTTTTT.

The rearrangement joins TRBV20-1 to TRBJ2-7; tentatively, D is TRBD2 (6 bases). From germline, CDR1 is DFQATT and CDR2 SNEGSKA (reference sequence). The CDR3 length is 14 residues. Between the trimmed V and J ends, which lost 3 bases and 2 bases, there was a span of 14 bases. The CDR3 nucleotides are TGCAGTGCTAGTGGGGCGAAGCGGGCCTACGAGCAGTACTTC. Translated: CSASGAKRAYEQYF.

The rearrangement joins TRBV19 to TRBJ1-4; tentatively, D is TRBD1 (6 bases). CDR1 is LNHDA and CDR2 is SQIVND in the germline V gene (reference sequence). The CDR3 loop spans 11 amino acids. CDR3: CATGQGEKLFF. The CDR3 DNA reads as TGTGCTACGGGGCAGGGGGAAAAACTGTTTTTT.

The V call is TRBV6-2 or TRBV6-3, the J call TRBJ1-1; D gene unclear. The CDR3 loop spans 13 amino acids. CDR1 is MNHEY and CDR2 is SVGEGT in the germline V gene. Trimming removed 0 bases at V and 5 bases at J, with 7 bases between. DNA for the CDR3: TGTGCCAGCAGTTACTCCCAGGTTACTGAAGCTTTCTTT. Its protein is CASSYSQVTEAFF.

This chain uses TRBV15 with TRBJ2-6; possibly TRBD2 for D (5 bases). Looked up from germline, CDR1 is LNHNV and CDR2 is YYDKDF (reference sequence). V dropped 1 base and J dropped 2 bases, with 6 bases sitting between them. This CDR3 is built from 15 residues. CDR3 DNA: TGTGCCACCAGCAGAGGAGGGACTGGGGCCAACGTCCTGACTTTC. It is translated as CATSRGGTGANVLTF.

The chain is built from TRBV19 and TRBJ1-6, with 8 bases that match TRBD1. Unmatched junction bases numbered 11, after V lost 7 bases and J lost 0 bases. The V gene's germline CDR1 is LNHDA and CDR2 SQIVND (reference sequence). The CDR3 is made up of 18 amino acids. The CDR3 DNA reads as TGTGCCAGTAATTCAGGGCCGGGACAGGACTCCTATAATTCACCCCTCCACTTT. Its protein product is CASNSGPGQDSYNSPLHF.

The chain recombines TRBV7-2 with TRBJ2-7; possibly TRBD2 for D (6 bases). The CDR3 is 17 amino acids. Germline V lookup: CDR1 SGHTA, CDR2 FQGNSA. Trimming pared 4 bases from V and 4 bases from J, leaving 23 bases between. Written as DNA, the CDR3 is TGTGCCAGCAGCTCCGACGGGGCGGGGATCGGTGGATACGAGCAGTACTTC. Translating gives CASSSDGAGIGGYEQYF.

A remark on this clone: One junction end disagrees with the germline gene, perhaps due to a read error. The rearrangement links TRBV7-7 to TRBJ2-5; 7 positions agree with TRBD2. The CDR3 is 14 residues long. In germline, CDR1 is SSHAT, CDR2 FNYEAQ (reference sequence). The CDR3 protein is CASSLGAGQETQYF. Written as DNA, the CDR3 is TGTGCTAGCAGCTTAGGAGCGGGGCAAGAGACCCAGTACTTC.

The chain recombines TRBV25-1 with TRBJ2-3; TRBD2 matches at 8 bases. The length of the CDR3 is 16 residues. The germline gives CDR1 MGHDK, CDR2 SYGVNS. Trimming removed 2 bases from V and 5 bases from J; junction bases left unmatched: 9. In nucleotides, the CDR3 is TGTGCCAGCAGTGAAAGGGGAGCGGGAGTGGGAGATACGCAGTATTTT. Protein: CASSERGAGVGDTQYF. Full variable domain (missing parts from reference TRBV25-1 and TRBJ2-3): EADIYQTPRYLVIGTGKKITLECSQTMGHDKMYWYQQDPGMELHLIHYSYGVNSTEKGDLSSESTVSRIRTEHFPLTLESARPSHTSQYLCASSERGAGVGDTQYFGPGTRLTVL.

The chain has TRBV6-4 and TRBJ2-1; the match to TRBD2 covers 7 bases. Per the germline V gene, CDR1 is MRHNA and CDR2 is SNTAGT. The junction had 9 bases not matched to a gene; V was cut back by 3 bases and J by 4 bases. CDR3 length: 16 amino acids. CDR3 nucleotides: TGTGCCAGCAGTGAAGGGGCAACTAGCGTGTACAATGAGCAGTTCTTC. Translation: CASSEGATSVYNEQFF.

This clone was detected only a few times. The rearrangement links TRBV6-5 to TRBJ1-6; possibly TRBD1 for D (6 bases). The CDR3 is 15 residues long. V was cut by 1 base and J by 9 bases, with 13 bases left in between. In germline, CDR1 is MNHEY, CDR2 SVGAGI. Here the CDR3 reads CASSYYRALVSPLHF. CDR3 DNA: TGTGCCAGCAGTTACTACAGGGCCCTCGTTTCACCCCTCCACTTT.

V gene TRBV7-2 combines with J gene TRBJ1-4; D gene uncertain. Trimming cost V 2 bases and J 0 bases, with 7 bases left between them. Germline V gives CDR1 SGHTA, CDR2 FQGNSA. This CDR3 is built from 15 residues. The CDR3 loop is CASSLSSATNEKLFF. The CDR3 DNA reads as TGTGCCAGCAGCTTAAGTTCAGCAACTAATGAAAAACTGTTTTTT.

The CDR3 protein is CASTSGQGYGYTF. The CDR3, as DNA: TGTGCCAGTACCTCGGGACAGGGGTATGGCTACACCTTC. The rearrangement links TRBV27 to TRBJ1-2; 10 bases align to TRBD1. CDR3 length: 13 residues. Germline assignment: CDR1 MNHEY and CDR2 SMNVEV (reference sequence). The V gene end was trimmed by 9 bases and the J gene end by 5 bases; junction bases not matched to a gene: 6.

This clone has a handful of counts. The chain carries TRBV5-6 and TRBJ1-3; 9 bases align to TRBD1. There are 16 residues in the CDR3. The V segment lost 4 bases and the J segment 6 bases; nucleotides outside the gene matches: 11. In germline, CDR1 is SGHDT, CDR2 YYEEEE. This CDR3 is CASSSLRDRVENTIYF. The CDR3 DNA follows: TGTGCCAGCAGCAGCCTCCGGGACAGGGTGGAAAACACCATATATTTT.

The V gene is TRBV9, the J gene TRBJ2-7; D not resolved. Germline loops: CDR1 SGDLS, CDR2 YYNGEE. The CDR3 length is 15 residues. Trimming cost V 4 bases and J 3 bases, with 17 bases left between them. The CDR3 loop is CASSPNINPNYEQYF. CDR3 nucleotides: TGTGCCAGCAGCCCAAACATCAACCCAAACTACGAGCAGTACTTC.

This chain uses TRBV19 with TRBJ2-1, with D tentatively TRBD2 (6 bases). Germline values: CDR1 LNHDA, CDR2 SQIVND (reference sequence). CDR3 size: 13 residues. Trimming shortened V by 5 bases and J by 8 bases, and 13 bases separated the two germline ends. The CDR3 sequence is CASSRASVHEQFF. CDR3 sequence (DNA): TGTGCCAGTAGTCGGGCTAGCGTCCATGAGCAGTTCTTC.

The chain is built from TRBV19 and TRBJ1-1; D is possibly TRBD1 (6 bases). CDR3 length: 11 residues. The ends were cut back, 4 bases at V and 12 bases at J, with 12 bases in the middle. Germline V gene lookup returns CDR1 LNHDA and CDR2 SQIVND (reference sequence). CDR3 protein: CASSTDRISFF. CDR3 in DNA: TGTGCCAGTAGTACCGACAGGATATCTTTCTTT.

V usage is TRBV27 and J usage is TRBJ2-3; unclear D gene. The V gene lost 4 bases and the J gene lost 2 bases, with 7 bases spanning the gap. The CDR3 has 13 amino acids. Germline CDR1 is MNHEY and CDR2 is SMNVEV (reference sequence). The CDR3 DNA follows: TGTGCCAGCAGTTCCCCCTTCACAGATACGCAGTATTTT. Translating gives CASSSPFTDTQYF.

The chain recombines TRBV5-5 with TRBJ1-4; 7 nucleotides line up with TRBD1. V lost 6 bases to trimming and J lost 8 bases; unmatched junction nucleotides: 10. CDR3 length equals 14 residues. Per germline, CDR1 SGHKS and CDR2 YYEKEE (reference sequence). The CDR3: CASTVTGVGEKLFF. CDR3 nucleotide sequence: TGTGCCAGCACCGTAACAGGGGTAGGGGAAAAACTGTTTTTT.

The rearrangement uses TRBV5-1 and TRBJ1-1; the D gene is possibly TRBD1 (6 bases). CDR1 and CDR2 (germline): SGHRS, YFSETQ. Trimming removed 2 bases from V and 2 bases from J, with 10 bases in between. The CDR3 covers 14 residues. This CDR3 reads CASSLQGFNTEAFF. The CDR3 bases are TGCGCCAGCAGCTTACAGGGCTTTAACACTGAAGCTTTCTTT.

This CDR3 reads CASSLRGKYQETQYF. The CDR3 DNA reads as TGTGCCAGCAGCCTGAGAGGGAAGTACCAAGAGACCCAGTACTTC. The chain links TRBV14 to TRBJ2-5; weak D call: TRBD2 (5 bases). The V end was cut by 4 bases, the J end by 0 bases, with 12 bases between. Germline V gene sequence: CDR1 SGHDN, CDR2 FVKESK. The CDR3 is made up of 15 amino acids.

This clone has only a few counts. The chain is built from TRBV2 and TRBJ1-2; D is unresolved. CDR3 length equals 14 residues. Per the germline V gene, CDR1 is SNHLY and CDR2 is FYNNEI. With 7 bases removed from V and 1 base from J, the gap between germline ends came to 13 bases. The CDR3 bases are TGTGCCAGCATTAGTCATGAAATTAACTATGGCTACACCTTC. Amino acid sequence: CASISHEINYGYTF.

The rearrangement joins TRBV7-9 to TRBJ1-6; D call uncertain. Trimming took 5 bases from V and 12 from J, leaving 11 bases between them. The CDR3 covers 12 residues. Germline CDR1 reads SEHNR; CDR2 reads FQNEAQ (reference sequence). The CDR3, as DNA: TGTGCCAGCAGCCCCATTTCGGGACCCCTCCACTTT. Translated: CASSPISGPLHF.

V usage is TRBV7-6 and J usage is TRBJ2-1, with D unclear. V lost 0 bases and J 6 bases, leaving 21 bases between the germline ends. Germline V lookup: CDR1 SGHVS, CDR2 FNYEAQ. The CDR3 runs 18 residues. In DNA form, the CDR3 reads TGTGCCAGCAGCTTAGCCCCGAGTAAAGCCAGGTACTTCAATGAGCAGTTCTTC. The encoded protein is CASSLAPSKARYFNEQFF.

The chain carries TRBV5-8 and TRBJ1-1; D might be TRBD1 (6 bases). Germline V CDR1 and CDR2: SGHTS, YDEGEE. This CDR3 has 15 amino acids. V was cut by 1 base and J by 1 base, with 11 bases left in between. The CDR3 bases are TGTGCCAGCAGCTTGAGGACAGTGGGGAACACTGAAGCTTTCTTT. It is translated as CASSLRTVGNTEAFF.

This sequence joins TRBV7-2 and TRBJ1-3; D not certain. V lost 0 bases and J lost 0, with 3 bases in between. Germline V gene lookup returns CDR1 SGHTA and CDR2 FQGNSA. CDR3 length equals 14 residues. CDR3 nucleotide sequence: TGTGCCAGCAGCTTAGCACTCTCTGGAAACACCATATATTTT. This sequence encodes CASSLALSGNTIYF.

The chain has TRBV29-1 and TRBJ1-4, with D possibly matching TRBD1 (6 bases). Germline V gene sequence: CDR1 SQVTM, CDR2 ANQGSEA. This CDR3 contains 14 residues. V dropped 6 bases and J dropped 3 bases, with 14 bases sitting between them. The CDR3 is CSVKTGFANEKLFF. The CDR3, as DNA: TGCAGCGTCAAAACAGGGTTCGCTAATGAAAAACTGTTTTTT. The full variable domain, with the rest looked up from reference TRBV29-1 and TRBJ1-4, is SAVISQKPSRDICQRGTSLTIQCQVDSQVTMMFWYRQQPGQSLTLIATANQGSEATYESGFVIDKFPISRPNLTFSTLTVSNMSPEDSSIYLCSVKTGFANEKLFFGSGTQLSVL.